Following are 22 T cell receptor beta chains from one sample sequenced in a study of PD-1 blockade in mismatch repair-deficient tumors. Assay used: immunoSEQ multiplex PCR; TCRdb lists only in-frame clones, some missing. The sample has tens of thousands of clones, around 88% seen once. The source material was peripheral blood, sampled 52 weeks after starting pembrolizumab. The receptor source for this set is an adult with mismatch repair-deficient cancer.

This sequence joins TRBV27 and TRBJ2-1; possibly TRBD1 for D (6 bases). CDR3 length: 14 amino acids. Trimming pared 5 bases from V and 4 bases from J, leaving 12 bases between. The germline V gene has CDR1 MNHEY and CDR2 SMNVEV (reference sequence). In DNA, the CDR3 is TGTGCCAGCAGTCCGCCGGGACAATACAATGAGCAGTTCTTC. Translating it yields CASSPPGQYNEQFF.

The gene calls are TRBV29-1 and TRBJ2-1; 11 bases map to TRBD2. This CDR3 is built from 16 residues. Per the germline V gene, CDR1 is SQVTM and CDR2 is ANQGSEA. J lost 3 bases, V lost 2 bases, and 6 bases had no gene match. CDR3 in DNA: TGCAGCGTTGAATCTAGCGGGAGGAACTTCTACAATGAGCAGTTCTTC. It translates to CSVESSGRNFYNEQFF.

This rearrangement joins TRBV4-1 to TRBJ1-1; D unclear. The CDR3 has 17 residues. Germline V lookup: CDR1 MGHRA, CDR2 YSYEKL. Deletions cut 4 bases from V and 7 bases from J, with 25 bases between. The DNA for the CDR3 is TGCGCCAGCAGCCCCCTCCGGAGCAGAATACTCAAAAATGAAGCTTTCTTT. Translation: CASSPLRSRILKNEAFF.

This CDR3 is CASSLPAGQETQYF. As DNA, the CDR3 is TGTGCCAGCAGCTTACCGGCAGGTCAAGAGACCCAGTACTTC. V usage is TRBV11-3 and J usage is TRBJ2-5; no definite D call. Germline lookup yields CDR1 SGHNT and CDR2 YENEEA. The CDR3 totals 14 residues. V shed 2 bases and J shed 2 bases, with 9 bases lying between them.

The rearrangement links TRBV5-6 to TRBJ2-7; 8 bases map to TRBD1. Germline loops: CDR1 SGHDT, CDR2 YYEEEE. The CDR3 loop spans 14 amino acids. Trimming removed 4 bases from V and 3 bases from J; junction bases left unmatched: 6. Here the CDR3 reads CASSHRDRNYEQYF. The CDR3 nucleotides read TGTGCCAGCAGCCACCGGGACAGGAACTACGAGCAGTACTTC.

In its sample, this clone was seen once. The chain is built from TRBV5-1 and TRBJ1-2, with 7 bases lining up with TRBD1. The germline gives CDR1 SGHRS, CDR2 YFSETQ. The CDR3 runs 14 residues. Trimming removed 4 bases from V and 2 bases from J; junction bases left unmatched: 5. CDR3 nucleotide sequence: TGCGCCAGCAGCCCGAGGGGGCTCAACTATGGCTACACCTTC. This sequence encodes CASSPRGLNYGYTF.

The rearrangement uses TRBV5-5 and TRBJ2-7; TRBD1 aligns across 8 bases. V was pared by 0 bases and J by 3 bases, with 11 bases of the junction left unmatched. This CDR3 has 17 residues. CDR1 and CDR2 (germline): SGHKS, YYEKEE (reference sequence). Here the CDR3 reads CASSLVPPVQGVYEQYF. In DNA, the CDR3 is TGTGCCAGCAGCTTGGTCCCCCCCGTACAGGGGGTCTACGAGCAGTACTTC.

The chain combines TRBV7-2 with TRBJ1-2, with D maybe TRBD1 (5 bases). The CDR3 loop spans 12 amino acids. Trimming removed 1 base from V and 7 bases from J, with 7 bases in between. Germline CDR1 and CDR2: SGHTA and FQGNSA. CDR3 region: CASSLGRAGYTF. The CDR3 DNA follows: TGTGCCAGCAGCTTAGGCAGGGCTGGCTACACCTTC.

V is TRBV19 and J is TRBJ1-1; D possibly corresponds to TRBD1 (6 bases). Germline assignment: CDR1 LNHDA and CDR2 SQIVND (reference sequence). V lost 4 bases and J lost 1, with 10 bases in between. There are 14 residues in the CDR3. The CDR3 loop is CASSSARGNTEAFF. Here the CDR3 DNA reads TGTGCCAGTAGTAGCGCCAGGGGGAACACTGAAGCTTTCTTT.

The chain is built from TRBV6-1 and TRBJ1-5; D might be TRBD1 (5 bases). Trimming shortened V by 4 bases and J by 7 bases, and 17 bases separated the two germline ends. The CDR3 runs 15 residues. Germline CDR1 reads MNHNS; CDR2 reads SASEGT. CDR3: CASSGRWGVGQPQHF. DNA for the CDR3: TGTGCCAGCAGTGGGCGCTGGGGGGTAGGGCAGCCCCAGCATTTT.

CDR3 bases: TGCGCCAGCAGCCGAAGACTAGCGGGAGTGGAGACCCAGTACTTC. Encoded protein: CASSRRLAGVETQYF. The genes are TRBV4-3 and TRBJ2-5; 12 bases are a match to TRBD2. CDR1 and CDR2 from the germline V gene are LGHNA and YSLEER. The CDR3 has 15 amino acids. V was pared by 4 bases and J by 5 bases, with 5 bases of the junction left unmatched.

CDR3 nucleotides: TGTGCCAGCAGCTTGGTAGCGGGCTCCTACAATGAGCAGTTCTTC. Encoded protein: CASSLVAGSYNEQFF. The chain carries TRBV5-6 and TRBJ2-1; 7 bases agree with TRBD2. The CDR3 has 15 residues. V was clipped by 0 bases and J by 0 bases; unmatched bases: 0. From germline, CDR1 is SGHDT and CDR2 YYEEEE.

The CDR3 DNA sequence: TGTGCCAGCAGCCAAGGGGGGGTTCGGTACTTC. This sequence encodes CASSQGGVRYF. The rearrangement uses TRBV7-9 and TRBJ2-7, with D possibly matching TRBD2 (7 bases). Germline V gives CDR1 SEHNR, CDR2 FQNEAQ (reference sequence). Trimming took off 5 bases at V and 12 bases at J, with 14 bases between the two ends. The CDR3 length is 11 residues.

The chain recombines TRBV5-4 with TRBJ2-1; 7 bases line up with TRBD1. With V trimmed by 4 bases and J by 0 bases, 1 base remained unmatched. Looked up from germline, CDR1 is SGHNT and CDR2 is YYREEE (reference sequence). The CDR3 has 14 residues. CDR3 sequence reads: CASSGDSSYNEQFF. The CDR3 nucleotides are TGTGCCAGCAGCGGGGACAGCTCCTACAATGAGCAGTTCTTC.

This chain connects TRBV7-8 to TRBJ1-1; D not resolved. Looked up from germline, CDR1 is SGHVS and CDR2 is FQNEAQ. Trimming removed 4 bases at V and 0 bases at J, with 6 bases between. This CDR3 is 13 amino acids long. The CDR3 loop is CASSSYMNTEAFF. CDR3 nucleotide sequence: TGTGCCAGCAGCTCATACATGAACACTGAAGCTTTCTTT.

This chain connects TRBV6-5 to TRBJ1-2; D is uncertain. Germline V CDR1 and CDR2: MNHEY, SVGAGI. The germline V and J ends were trimmed by 1 base and 7 bases, with 13 bases remaining between them. This CDR3 has 14 amino acids. The CDR3 coding sequence is TGTGCCAGCAGTTACTACAATCGGCCGGGTGGCTACACCTTC. Amino acids: CASSYYNRPGGYTF.

V is TRBV7-9 and J is TRBJ2-5; unclear D gene. V lost 1 base to trimming and J lost 4 bases, with 19 bases between them. Germline V gene data show CDR1 as SEHNR and CDR2 as FQNEAQ (reference sequence). The CDR3 is 17 amino acids. This chain's CDR3 is CASSLGRGVGRIETQYF. In DNA form, the CDR3 reads TGTGCCAGCAGCTTAGGGCGCGGTGTGGGTCGGATAGAGACCCAGTACTTC.

Turning to this clone: One end of the junction is discordant with germline, which a read error may explain. The sample contains more than one DNA sequence encoding this CDR3. The V and J genes are TRBV30 and TRBJ2-2; D is undetermined. Germline V gives CDR1 GTSNPN, CDR2 SVGIG (reference sequence). This CDR3 is built from 11 residues. CDR3 sequence (DNA): TGTGCCTGGGGTGTGACCGGGGAGCTGTTTTTT. Translation: CAWGVTGELFF.

V gene TRBV28 combines with J gene TRBJ2-7, with 8 bases lining up with TRBD1. CDR1 and CDR2 (germline): MDHEN, SYDVKM. The junction had 6 bases not matched to a gene; V was cut back by 4 bases and J by 4 bases. The CDR3 runs 14 residues. CDR3 coding DNA: TGTGCCAGCAGTTCCACCGGACAGGGTTACGAGCAGTACTTC. Protein: CASSSTGQGYEQYF.

The V and J genes are TRBV4-1 and TRBJ2-7, with TRBD1 matching over 7 bases. Unmatched junction bases numbered 7, after V lost 6 bases and J lost 2 bases. CDR3 size: 14 residues. CDR1 is MGHRA and CDR2 is YSYEKL in the germline V gene. DNA of the CDR3: TGCGCCAGCAGTCCCCGGGACAGAACCTACGAGCAGTACTTC. Residues: CASSPRDRTYEQYF.

The rearrangement links TRBV7-6 to TRBJ2-7, with D possibly TRBD2 on 5 matching bases. Germline CDR1 SGHVS, CDR2 FNYEAQ. V lost 1 base, J lost 5 bases, and 15 bases lay in between. The CDR3 runs 15 residues. CDR3 nucleotides: TGTGCCAGCAGCTTAGTAGGCGGGTCAGGAAACGAGCAGTACTTC. Protein: CASSLVGGSGNEQYF.

This chain uses TRBV5-4 with TRBJ2-3; D is perhaps TRBD1 (5 bases). Germline CDR1 SGHNT, CDR2 YYREEE (reference sequence). The CDR3 consists of 15 residues. Trimming pared 2 bases from V and 2 bases from J, leaving 12 bases between. This CDR3 is CASSFGSDNTDTQYF. The CDR3 nucleotides read TGTGCCAGCAGCTTCGGTTCGGACAACACAGATACGCAGTATTTT.